The rows below give T cell receptor beta chains drawn from one sample of a study of immune characterization of retroperitoneal liposarcoma. TCRdb ran MiXCR on the PCR reads and lists one entry per CDR3 protein. The sample has 8,500 to 14,000 distinct CDR3 sequences; roughly 22% are singletons. Sequencing input: blood. The source of these receptors is a female donor with retroperitoneal liposarcoma. The CDR3 runs from the conserved cysteine through the conserved F or W. Fields, in order: D gene, J gene, clone size, V gene, CDR3 protein, CDR3 DNA. A D gene is named only where the DNA matches it firmly. Clone size, where shown, is once, few, many, or a class for clones that have expanded.

TRBD1,TRBJ1-1,medium-sized,TRBV12-3/TRBV12-4,CASRRGGADTEAFF,TGTGCCAGCAGAAGAGGGGGCGCGGATACTGAAGCTTTCTTT
TRBD2,TRBJ2-2,-,TRBV11-2,CASSLLGPGLAGGTGELFF,TGTGCCAGCAGCTTATTGGGCCCCGGACTAGCGGGAGGGACCGGGGAGCTGTTTTTT
TRBD2,TRBJ2-2,many,TRBV6-1,CASSEVAGHRELFF,TGTGCCAGCAGTGAAGTAGCGGGTCACCGGGAGCTGTTTTTT
TRBD2,TRBJ2-3,few,TRBV20-1,CSARDIGTSGISTDTQYF,TGCAGTGCTAGAGATATTGGGACTAGCGGGATAAGCACAGATACGCAGTATTTT
-,TRBJ1-2,-,TRBV28,CASSPRQGGGYTF,TGTGCCAGCAGCCCCAGGCAGGGCGGTGGCTACACCTTC
TRBD2,TRBJ2-1,-,TRBV18,CASSPAGGENCLF,TGTGCCAGCTCACCAGCGGGAGGGGAGAACTGCCTCTTC
TRBD2,TRBJ2-3,medium-sized,TRBV6-5,CASSYATSGRAGGDTQYF,TGTGCCAGCAGTTACGCGACTAGCGGGAGGGCCGGTGGAGATACGCAGTATTTT
-,TRBJ2-3,many,TRBV5-1,CASSGGDTDTQYF,TGCGCCAGCAGCGGTGGAGATACAGATACGCAGTATTTT
-,TRBJ2-1,-,TRBV7-3,CASSRGGNNEQFF,TGTGCCAGCAGCCGTGGGGGGAACAATGAGCAGTTCTTC
TRBD1,TRBJ1-2,-,TRBV6-5,CASSYGQGDYGYTF,TGTGCCAGCAGTTACGGACAGGGGGACTATGGCTACACCTTC
-,TRBJ2-4,-,TRBV20-1,CSASIGRERVLAKNIQYF,TGCAGTGCTAGTATAGGCCGAGAGAGAGTCCTAGCCAAAAACATTCAGTACTTC
TRBD1,TRBJ2-7,few,TRBV27,CASSRDSHYEQYF,TGTGCCAGCAGCCGGGACAGCCACTACGAGCAGTACTTC
-,TRBJ2-1,medium-sized,TRBV27,CASRGNEQFF,TGTGCCAGCAGAGGCAATGAGCAGTTCTTC
-,TRBJ1-5,-,TRBV12-3/TRBV12-4,CASSLSGHNPNQPQHF,TGTGCCAGCAGTTTATCGGGACACAATCCGAATCAGCCCCAGCATTTT
-,TRBJ2-6,many,TRBV6-1,CASSELGASGANVLTF,TGTGCCAGCAGTGAATTAGGGGCTTCTGGGGCCAACGTCCTGACTTTC
-,TRBJ2-1,-,TRBV19,CRVGVSYNEQFF,TGTAGAGTGGGGGTCTCCTACAATGAGCAGTTCTTC
-,TRBJ2-4,medium-sized,TRBV12-3/TRBV12-4,CASSSTSLAKNIQYF,TGTGCCAGCAGTTCGACTTCACTAGCCAAAAACATTCAGTACTTC
-,TRBJ2-3,many,TRBV6-1,CASSTRVGGSPDTQYF,TGTGCCAGCAGTACAAGGGTAGGAGGGTCCCCAGATACGCAGTATTTT
-,TRBJ1-4,-,TRBV11-3,CASSLEENEKLFF,TGTGCTAGCAGCTTAGAGGAAAATGAAAAACTGTTTTTT
-,TRBJ2-3,medium-sized,TRBV12-3/TRBV12-4,CASSPSGSDTQYF,TGTGCCAGCAGTCCCTCAGGATCCGATACGCAGTATTTT
TRBD2,TRBJ2-3,few,TRBV7-3,CASSLTPASGADTQYF,TGTGCCAGCAGCTTAACCCCGGCTAGCGGGGCAGATACGCAGTATTTT
TRBD1,TRBJ2-7,-,TRBV6-1,CASSETGGTYEQYF,TGTGCCAGCAGTGAAACAGGGGGGACCTACGAGCAGTACTTC
-,TRBJ2-3,few,TRBV27,CASSTGWSADTQYF,TGTGCCAGCAGTACGGGGTGGTCGGCAGATACGCAGTATTTT
TRBD2,TRBJ2-3,-,TRBV6-8,CASRTLGTSWEQYF,TGTGCCAGCAGAACCTTAGGGACTAGCTGGGAGCAGTATTTT
-,TRBJ2-1,medium-sized,TRBV12-3/TRBV12-4,CASSFGLRNEQFF,TGTGCCAGCAGTTTTGGTTTGCGTAATGAGCAGTTCTTC
TRBD2,TRBJ2-5,medium-sized,TRBV6-1,CASRDSGSSETQYF,TGTGCCAGCAGGGACAGCGGGAGTTCTGAGACCCAGTACTTC
-,TRBJ2-3,once,TRBV5-1,CASSSDSWATDTQYF,TGCGCCAGCAGCTCGGACAGCTGGGCCACAGATACGCAGTATTTT
-,TRBJ2-7,few,TRBV4-1,CASSQDFGHEQYF,TGCGCCAGCAGCCAAGATTTCGGCCACGAGCAGTACTTC
-,TRBJ1-1,few,TRBV10-3,CAISLQGETEAFF,TGTGCCATCAGTTTACAGGGCGAGACTGAAGCTTTCTTT
-,TRBJ1-2,-,TRBV7-2,CASSLGRIYGYTF,TGTGCCAGCAGCTTAGGGAGAATTTATGGCTACACCTTC
-,TRBJ2-5,-,TRBV10-1,CASSEFSGAGETQYF,TGCGCCAGCAGTGAGTTCTCGGGGGCCGGGGAGACCCAGTACTTC
TRBD1,TRBJ1-1,many,TRBV6-6,CASSPGQGGTEAFF,TGTGCCAGCAGTCCCGGACAGGGAGGGACTGAAGCTTTCTTT
-,TRBJ2-3,many,TRBV27,CASSRSRGGGTDTQYF,TGTGCCAGCAGTAGATCTAGGGGGGGGGGCACAGATACGCAGTATTTT
TRBD2,TRBJ2-1,-,TRBV12-3/TRBV12-4,CASSLRLAGGGNEQFF,TGTGCCAGCAGTTTAAGACTAGCGGGAGGGGGGAATGAGCAGTTCTTC
TRBD1,TRBJ1-2,medium-sized,TRBV6-1,CASRREGAGNGYTF,TGTGCCAGCAGACGCGAGGGGGCAGGCAATGGCTACACCTTC
TRBD2,TRBJ2-7,-,TRBV5-4,CASSLVPSGPYEQYF,TGTGCCAGCAGCTTGGTGCCTAGCGGCCCCTACGAGCAGTACTTC
TRBD2,TRBJ2-5,once,TRBV4-1,CASSQLAGEGWKRGETQYF,TGCGCCAGCAGCCAACTAGCGGGTGAGGGCTGGAAAAGGGGAGAGACCCAGTACTTC
TRBD1,TRBJ1-6,many,TRBV6-1,CASSPQPGQGRAPLHF,TGTGCCAGCAGTCCCCAACCGGGACAGGGTCGGGCACCCCTCCACTTT
-,TRBJ2-5,many,TRBV6-1,CASSEGGTPETQYF,TGTGCCAGCAGTGAAGGTGGGACCCCGGAGACCCAGTACTTC